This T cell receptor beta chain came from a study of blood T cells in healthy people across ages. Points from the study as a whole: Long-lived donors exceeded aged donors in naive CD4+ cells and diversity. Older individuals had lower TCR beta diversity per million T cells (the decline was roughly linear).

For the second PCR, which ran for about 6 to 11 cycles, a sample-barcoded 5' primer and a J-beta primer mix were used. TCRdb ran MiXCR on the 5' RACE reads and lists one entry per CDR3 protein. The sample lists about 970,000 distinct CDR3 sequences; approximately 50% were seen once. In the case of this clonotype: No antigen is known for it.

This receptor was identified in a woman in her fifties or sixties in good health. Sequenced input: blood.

The CDR3 is CSARDETSGRFGYNEQFF. CDR3 nucleotide sequence: TGCAGTGCTAGAGATGAGACTAGCGGGAGATTTGGGTACAATGAGCAGTTCTTC. The chain has TRBV20-1 and TRBJ2-1; TRBD2 aligns across 12 bases. Looked up from germline, CDR1 is DFQATT and CDR2 is SNEGSKA (reference sequence). This CDR3 is 18 amino acids long. The ends lost 0 bases at V and 4 bases at J; junction bases unmatched: 10.